Listed here are 15 T cell receptor beta chains from one sample, sequenced in a study of T cells in narcolepsy. Produced via immunoSEQ multiplex PCR; TCRdb's table is partial and in-frame only. Here the sample spans about 24,000 clones, 85% being singletons. Sequenced sample: memory (CD45RA-) CD4+ T cells from blood. The receptors derive from a human donor in good health.

The genes are TRBV25-1 and TRBJ1-2; no definite D call. Per the germline V gene, CDR1 is MGHDK and CDR2 is SYGVNS. The CDR3 consists of 10 residues. V gave up 3 bases and J gave up 9 bases, with 5 bases separating them. CDR3 residues: CASSDSSYTF. The DNA for the CDR3 is TGTGCCAGCAGTGATTCGAGCTACACCTTC.

This chain connects TRBV5-1 to TRBJ2-5; 9 positions match TRBD2. CDR1 and CDR2 (germline): SGHRS, YFSETQ. The CDR3 is 14 amino acids. V was clipped by 4 bases and J by 5 bases; unmatched bases: 6. Written as DNA, the CDR3 is TGCGCCAGCAGCACCGGGACTAGCAGGGAGACCCAGTACTTC. Translating it yields CASSTGTSRETQYF.

The V and J genes are TRBV5-1 and TRBJ2-1, with 8 bases fitting TRBD1. With V trimmed by 4 bases and J by 8 bases, 11 bases remained unmatched. The CDR3 has 15 residues. The germline CDR1 and CDR2 sequences are SGHRS and YFSETQ. The CDR3 coding sequence is TGCGCCAGCAGCATCCCGACAGGGGACAACGATGAGCAGTTCTTC. Encoded protein: CASSIPTGDNDEQFF.

CDR3 in DNA: TGTGCCACCAGCACAGACAGGGGAATCGCAGATACGCAGTATTTT. Translated, it gives CATSTDRGIADTQYF. The V and J genes are TRBV15 and TRBJ2-3; the match to TRBD1 covers 8 bases. Germline V gene lookup returns CDR1 LNHNV and CDR2 YYDKDF (reference sequence). J gave up 4 bases and V 4 bases, and 7 bases lay outside the gene matches. CDR3 length equals 15 residues.

This sequence joins TRBV11-2 and TRBJ1-2; 7 bases match TRBD1. This CDR3 is 14 amino acids long. Germline V gives CDR1 SGHAT, CDR2 FQNNGV. Trimming at V came to 0 bases and at J to 4 bases, leaving 2 bases not matched to a gene. This chain's CDR3 is CASSLDQGVYGYTF. Written as DNA, the CDR3 is TGTGCCAGCAGCTTAGATCAGGGGGTCTATGGCTACACCTTC.

The chain carries TRBV6-5 and TRBJ2-3; D unclear. The length of the CDR3 is 12 residues. Trimming removed 6 bases from V and 0 bases from J, with 4 bases in between. Looked up from germline, CDR1 is MNHEY and CDR2 is SVGAGI. The CDR3 protein is CASSDSTDTQYF. The CDR3 nucleotides read TGTGCCAGCAGCGACAGCACAGATACGCAGTATTTT.

The chain uses TRBV14 and TRBJ2-7; maybe TRBD2 (5 bases). Germline lookup yields CDR1 SGHDN and CDR2 FVKESK. CDR3 length: 12 residues. Trimming removed 1 base from V and 6 bases from J, with 7 bases in between. CDR3 loop: CASSQAGFEQYF. CDR3 bases: TGTGCCAGCAGCCAAGCGGGGTTCGAGCAGTACTTC.

The chain links TRBV20-1 to TRBJ2-5; D remains unclear. The CDR3 spans 11 residues. Looked up from germline, CDR1 is DFQATT and CDR2 is SNEGSKA (reference sequence). The CDR3 region has the DNA TGCAGCCTCCCCAGGTGGGAGACCCAGTACTTC. Translated, it gives CSLPRWETQYF.

The chain has TRBV7-2 and TRBJ1-6, with a possible D match to TRBD1 (5 bases). CDR1 SGHTA and CDR2 FQGNSA come from the germline V gene. V was shortened by 7 bases and J by 10 bases, with 17 bases between the two germline ends. The CDR3 has 14 residues. The CDR3 DNA sequence: TGTGCCAGCACCCCGGGCGCAGGGAGATCACCCCTCCACTTT. This translates into CASTPGAGRSPLHF. The entire variable domain, with the rest obtained from reference TRBV7-2 and TRBJ1-6, is as follows: GAGVSQSPSNKVTEKGKDVELRCDPISGHTALYWYRQSLGQGLEFLIYFQGNSAPDKSGLPSDRFSAERTGGSVSTLTIQRTQQEDSAVYLCASTPGAGRSPLHFGNGTRLTVT.

The V call is TRBV4-2, the J call TRBJ1-1; D possibly corresponds to TRBD1 (6 bases). The germline V gene has CDR1 LGHNA and CDR2 YNFKEQ. V gave up 1 base and J gave up 1 base, with 7 bases separating them. CDR3 length equals 14 residues. The CDR3 sequence: CASSQGGRNTEAFF. CDR3 DNA sequence: TGTGCCAGCAGCCAAGGGGGGCGGAACACTGAAGCTTTCTTT.

The gene calls are TRBV19 and TRBJ1-3; 7 bases match TRBD1. With V trimmed by 5 bases and J by 10 bases, 17 bases remained unmatched. The CDR3 has 16 amino acids. Germline lookup yields CDR1 LNHDA and CDR2 SQIVND (reference sequence). The CDR3 reads CASSEGGSGTQSTIYF. For the CDR3, the DNA is TGTGCCAGTAGTGAAGGGGGCTCCGGTACTCAGTCGACCATATATTTT.

V is TRBV7-9 and J is TRBJ2-3, with D unresolved. The CDR3 runs to 12 residues. Trimming cost V 6 bases and J 6 bases, with 10 bases left between them. Germline V CDR1 and CDR2: SEHNR, FQNEAQ (reference sequence). This chain's CDR3 is CASSAISDTQYF. The CDR3 region has the DNA TGTGCCAGCAGTGCGATATCCGATACGCAGTATTTT.

The chain carries TRBV21-1 and TRBJ1-6. TRBV21-1 is an annotated pseudogene. CDR3 length: 16 residues. CDR3 sequence: CASSNARVAGNSPLHF. The DNA for the CDR3 is TGTGCCAGCAGCAACGCGAGGGTCGCCGGTAATTCACCCCTCCACTTT.

This sequence joins TRBV4-3 and TRBJ2-5, with D possibly TRBD2 on 6 matching bases. The CDR3 runs to 14 residues. Germline CDR1 LGHNA, CDR2 YSLEER. The V end was cut by 0 bases, the J end by 5 bases, with 10 bases between. The CDR3 nucleotides read TGCGCCAGCAGCCAAGATTTCCGGGGGGAGACCCAGTACTTC. Amino acids: CASSQDFRGETQYF.

The rearrangement joins TRBV4-2 to TRBJ1-5; D uncertain. The CDR3 covers 16 residues. V was clipped by 3 bases and J by 7 bases, with 19 bases between them. Germline CDR1 is LGHNA and CDR2 is YNFKEQ. CDR3 nucleotides: TGTGCCAGCAGCCACCTCACCCCAGGCGGCGAGCAGCCCCAGCATTTT. It yields the protein CASSHLTPGGEQPQHF.